This TCR beta chain came from a study of cytomegalovirus exposure and HLA in healthy donors. Trimming removed 6 bases from V and 8 bases from J; junction bases left unmatched: 9. This CDR3 comprises 13 residues. Germline lookup yields CDR1 SGHAT and CDR2 FQNNGV. Amplification used 60 Vbeta primers and 13 Jbeta primers. Assay used: immunoSEQ multiplex PCR; TCRdb lists only in-frame clones, some missing. The profile shows 120,000 or so clones, about three quarters of them singletons. The chain employs TRBV11-2 and TRBJ1-2; 7 positions agree with TRBD1. The sample taken for sequencing was PBMCs. The TCR comes from a female donor in good health and CMV-seronegative. CDR3 residues: CASRERQGNGYTF. DNA of the CDR3: TGTGCCAGCAGGGAACGACAGGGAAACGGCTACACCTTC.